This TCR beta chain is from a study of T-cell reconstitution after alpha-beta-depleted transplantation in children. General study findings and limits: Expanded clones from the graft, numbering several hundred, reportedly supplied alpha-beta T cells about two months after transplant. Some patients' high day-60 TCRbeta diversity was attributed to recipient cells surviving conditioning.

For TCRbeta, the library was prepared with unique molecular identifiers. From the PCR reads, TCRdb called clonotypes with MiXCR, one entry per CDR3 protein. The sample includes fewer than 350,000 distinct CDR3 sequences, around 9.1% of them seen just once. This clonotype was seen many times. No antigen is known for it. The CDR3 sequence is 16 residues long. CDR1 and CDR2 from the germline V gene are MDHEN and SYDVKM. The V gene lost 6 bases and the J gene lost 2 bases, with 17 bases spanning the gap. Material: PBMCs, obtained before TCRalphabeta/CD19-depleted stem cell transplant. This receptor was identified in a boy under three years old with acute myeloid leukemia, due to receive a stem cell transplant. The V and J genes are TRBV28 and TRBJ2-1; D perhaps matches TRBD2 (6 bases). The CDR3 loop reads CASRRGGGLTYNEQFF. The DNA of the CDR3 is TGTGCCAGCAGGAGAGGAGGAGGGTTAACCTACAATGAGCAGTTCTTC.